One and the same sample provided the 27 T cell receptor beta chains below, sequenced in a study of blood T cell repertoires in COVID-19 (dated by TCRdb to about 2020). Libraries were built with the immunoSEQ multiplex PCR assay. The source is immuneACCESS, and TCRdb retained only in-frame sequences with V and J called. Part of the clones is not carried over; for the studies checked, unresolved V genes explain less than half of this, and the remainder is unexplained. The sample has about 120,000 clones on record, roughly 69% of them singletons. The ten largest clones take up 2% to 2.5% of the sample. Sequencing was performed on peripheral blood. The receptors shown here come from a woman between 65 and 79 years old with acute or convalescent COVID-19.

This clone was picked up many times. The chain carries TRBV2 and TRBJ2-1; 12 bases map to TRBD1. J gave up 7 bases and V 5 bases, and 9 bases lay outside the gene matches. Germline loops: CDR1 SNHLY, CDR2 FYNNEI. This CDR3 is 16 amino acids long. CDR3 residues: CASSFPGQGASNEQFF. CDR3 coding DNA: TGTGCCAGCAGTTTTCCGGGACAGGGGGCATCAAATGAGCAGTTCTTC. Supplemented by reference TRBV2 and TRBJ2-1, the full variable domain reads EPEVTQTPSHQVTQMGQEVILRCVPISNHLYFYWYRQILGQKVEFLVSFYNNEISEKSEIFDDQFSVERPDGSNFTLKIRSTKLEDSAMYFCASSFPGQGASNEQFFGPGTRLTVL.

This clone was seen a few times. This rearrangement joins TRBV19 to TRBJ1-2, with 7 nucleotides matching TRBD1. CDR1 is LNHDA and CDR2 is SQIVND in the germline V gene (reference sequence). The CDR3 sequence is 17 residues long. Trimming cost V 9 bases and J 2 bases; bases outside gene matches: 18. This CDR3 reads CASTNINRGESNYGYTF. CDR3 DNA: TGTGCCAGCACGAACATAAACAGGGGAGAATCAAACTATGGCTACACCTTC.

The chain carries TRBV3-1 (or the pseudogene TRBV3-2) and TRBJ2-1; TRBD2 agrees at 7 bases. Germline CDR1 reads LGHDT; CDR2 reads YNNKEL (reference sequence). The CDR3 consists of 13 residues. The V gene end was trimmed by 5 bases and the J gene end by 8 bases; junction bases not matched to a gene: 6. The CDR3, as DNA: TGTGCCAGCAGCTCTGGACTAGGCTATGAGCAGTTCTTC. Its protein product is CASSSGLGYEQFF.

The J gene is TRBJ1-3, the V gene TRBV10-2; possible D gene TRBD1, 5 bases. In germline, CDR1 is WSHSY, CDR2 SAAADI. This CDR3 has 15 residues. V was pared by 6 bases and J by 0 bases, with 12 bases between. CDR3 in DNA: TGCGCCAGCAGGGATACAGGCATCTCTGGAAACACCATATATTTT. Translating gives CASRDTGISGNTIYF.

The chain links TRBV5-1 to TRBJ2-3; TRBD2 matches 10 bases. Per the germline V gene, CDR1 is SGHRS and CDR2 is YFSETQ. V gave up 4 bases and J gave up 6 bases; unmatched junction bases: 8. This CDR3 is 15 amino acids long. The CDR3 region is CASSGLAGAADTQYF. CDR3 DNA: TGCGCCAGCAGCGGCCTAGCGGGAGCGGCGGATACGCAGTATTTT. Together with reference TRBV5-1 and TRBJ2-3, the CDR3 gives the full variable domain: KAGVTQTPRYLIKTRGQQVTLSCSPISGHRSVSWYQQTPGQGLQFLFEYFSETQRNKGNFPGRFSGRQFSNSRSEMNVSTLELGDSALYLCASSGLAGAADTQYFGPGTRLTVL.

The rearrangement links TRBV11-3 to TRBJ2-7; 9 nucleotides line up with TRBD1. J was trimmed by 5 bases and V by 5 bases; bases with no gene match: 7. The CDR3 length is 14 residues. The germline CDR1 and CDR2 sequences are SGHNT and YENEEA. The CDR3 sequence is CASSRTGDRDEQYF. The CDR3 DNA sequence: TGTGCCAGCAGCAGGACAGGGGATAGGGACGAGCAGTACTTC.

This clone has only a few counts. The V call is TRBV5-6, the J call TRBJ1-4; D might be TRBD1 (5 bases). Germline V gene lookup returns CDR1 SGHDT and CDR2 YYEEEE. Trimming stripped 3 bases from V and 7 bases from J, with 13 bases between. The CDR3 consists of 14 residues. In DNA, the CDR3 is TGTGCCAGCAGCTCAGGGTCGTTAGCTGAAAAACTGTTTTTT. It specifies CASSSGSLAEKLFF.

The chain carries TRBV7-2 and TRBJ2-2; TRBD2 agrees at 14 bases. CDR1 is SGHTA and CDR2 is FQGNSA in the germline V gene. V dropped 5 bases and J dropped 7; count of bases not matched to a gene: 3. This CDR3 contains 15 residues. CDR3 DNA sequence: TGTGCCAGCAGCCTAGGACTAGCGGGGGGCGGGGAGCTGTTTTTT. It specifies CASSLGLAGGGELFF. Full variable domain (missing parts from reference TRBV7-2 and TRBJ2-2): GAGVSQSPSNKVTEKGKDVELRCDPISGHTALYWYRQSLGQGLEFLIYFQGNSAPDKSGLPSDRFSAERTGGSVSTLTIQRTQQEDSAVYLCASSLGLAGGGELFFGEGSRLTVL.

The CDR3 coding sequence is TGTGCCAGCAGTTCGGGACAGCTCGTAAGCTCTTACACTGAAGCTTTCTTT. This encodes CASSSGQLVSSYTEAFF. V gene TRBV28 combines with J gene TRBJ1-1; 7 nucleotides align to TRBD1. After removal of 4 bases from V and 3 bases from J, the junction contained 14 bases not matched to a gene. This CDR3 contains 17 residues. Germline V lookup: CDR1 MDHEN, CDR2 SYDVKM.

The chain couples TRBV6-2 or TRBV6-3 to TRBJ1-2; 7 positions agree with TRBD1. This CDR3 has 16 residues. V shed 0 bases, J shed 5 bases, and the junction held 9 bases outside the gene matches. Germline V gene sequence: CDR1 MNHEY, CDR2 SVGEGT. The CDR3 coding sequence is TGTGCCAGCAGTTACTCCCCGGACAGGAAATTTTATGGCTACACCTTC. Translation gives CASSYSPDRKFYGYTF.

On this clone itself: The sample contains more than one DNA sequence encoding this CDR3. The rearrangement links TRBV5-1 to TRBJ1-2, with 9 bases that match TRBD1. Germline V gene data show CDR1 as SGHRS and CDR2 as YFSETQ. CDR3 length: 13 amino acids. J lost 7 bases, V lost 4 bases, and 5 bases had no gene match. The CDR3 DNA reads TGCGCCAGCAGCCTAGGGACAGGGAGTGGCTACACCTTC. Amino acid sequence: CASSLGTGSGYTF. Full variable domain (rest looked up from reference TRBV5-1 and TRBJ1-2): KAGVTQTPRYLIKTRGQQVTLSCSPISGHRSVSWYQQTPGQGLQFLFEYFSETQRNKGNFPGRFSGRQFSNSRSEMNVSTLELGDSALYLCASSLGTGSGYTFGSGTRLTVV.

The rearrangement links TRBV3-1 (or the pseudogene TRBV3-2) to TRBJ1-2; the D is unclear. CDR1 and CDR2 from the germline V gene are LGHDT and YNNKEL (reference sequence). V was cut by 4 bases and J by 6 bases, with 12 bases left in between. This CDR3 is built from 13 residues. CDR3 loop: CASSRGGLDGYTF. The CDR3, as DNA: TGTGCCAGCAGCCGGGGAGGGCTTGATGGCTACACCTTC.

J is TRBJ1-3 and V is TRBV12-3 or TRBV12-4, with D uncertain. CDR3 length: 12 amino acids. V lost 7 bases and J lost 4, with 8 bases in between. The CDR3 bases are TGTGCCAGCACCCCGCGCGGAAACACCATATATTTT. Protein product: CASTPRGNTIYF.

The chain employs TRBV5-1 and TRBJ1-6; 7 bases are a match to TRBD1. This CDR3 is 15 amino acids long. CDR1 is SGHRS and CDR2 is YFSETQ in the germline V gene. The ends lost 0 bases at V and 5 bases at J; junction bases unmatched: 2. The CDR3 sequence: CASSLGGTDNSPLHF. In nucleotides, the CDR3 is TGCGCCAGCAGCTTGGGTGGGACAGATAATTCACCCCTCCACTTT.

The gene calls are TRBV30 and TRBJ2-1, with 7 bases that match TRBD1. The trim removed 0 bases at V and 10 bases at J, leaving 3 bases unmatched. Germline CDR1 is GTSNPN and CDR2 is SVGIG (reference sequence). The CDR3 extends over 12 amino acids. CDR3: CAWSVYRGEQFF. In DNA form, the CDR3 reads TGTGCCTGGAGTGTTTACAGGGGCGAGCAGTTCTTC.

The chain carries TRBV11-2 and TRBJ1-3, with a tentative D call TRBD1 (5 bases). Trimming removed 7 bases at V and 0 bases at J, with 22 bases between. The CDR3 loop spans 18 amino acids. Germline V gene sequence: CDR1 SGHAT, CDR2 FQNNGV. CDR3 sequence reads: CASNKGVPGSRSGNTIYF. CDR3 nucleotide sequence: TGTGCCAGCAACAAAGGGGTGCCTGGGTCGCGCTCTGGAAACACCATATATTTT.

With respect to this clone: This CDR3 is also generated by other DNA sequences in the sample. The chain carries TRBV5-4 and TRBJ2-5, with D perhaps matching TRBD1 (7 bases). Per germline, CDR1 SGHNT and CDR2 YYREEE (reference sequence). This CDR3 is 15 amino acids long. Trimming removed 0 bases from V and 5 bases from J, with 14 bases in between. CDR3 bases: TGTGCCAGCAGCTTGGAAGGGGGGACAGTGGAGACCCAGTACTTC. Residues: CASSLEGGTVETQYF.

The V call is TRBV25-1, the J call TRBJ1-2; TRBD1 agrees at 9 bases. This CDR3 comprises 14 residues. The J segment lost 5 bases and the V segment lost 5 bases, leaving 6 bases of the junction unmatched. Germline V lookup: CDR1 MGHDK, CDR2 SYGVNS. The CDR3 sequence: CASSFTGTGYGYTF. CDR3 DNA: TGTGCCAGCAGTTTCACCGGGACAGGGTATGGCTACACCTTC.

This chain uses TRBV5-6 with TRBJ1-2; maybe TRBD1 (5 bases). Per the germline V gene, CDR1 is SGHDT and CDR2 is YYEEEE. There are 15 residues in the CDR3. V was trimmed by 2 bases and J by 4 bases, leaving 15 bases between them. The CDR3 here is CASSFLGQGGYGYTF. The CDR3 DNA reads TGTGCCAGCAGCTTCCTCGGGCAGGGAGGCTATGGCTACACCTTC.

The chain is built from TRBV28 and TRBJ2-1; no reliable D call. With 3 bases removed from V and 3 bases from J, the gap between germline ends came to 12 bases. The CDR3 contains 15 residues. The germline V gene has CDR1 MDHEN and CDR2 SYDVKM. The CDR3 here is CASSLGRPRYNEQFF. The DNA for the CDR3 is TGTGCCAGCAGTTTGGGCCGGCCGCGCTACAATGAGCAGTTCTTC.

The chain has TRBV28 and TRBJ1-2; 9 bases are shared with TRBD1. J gave up 4 bases and V 5 bases, and 5 bases lay outside the gene matches. CDR1 MDHEN and CDR2 SYDVKM come from the germline V gene. This CDR3 contains 14 residues. CDR3 protein: CASSKGQGSYGYTF. CDR3 sequence (DNA): TGTGCCAGCAGTAAAGGACAGGGGAGCTATGGCTACACCTTC.

This clone has only a few counts. The chain employs TRBV5-1 and TRBJ1-6, with unresolved D. The ends were cut back, 0 bases at V and 6 bases at J, with 10 bases in the middle. In germline, CDR1 is SGHRS, CDR2 YFSETQ. The CDR3 covers 15 residues. The CDR3: CASSLDPDFNSPLHF. CDR3 sequence (DNA): TGCGCCAGCAGCTTGGACCCGGACTTTAATTCACCCCTCCACTTT. The full variable domain, rest sourced from reference TRBV5-1 and TRBJ1-6, is KAGVTQTPRYLIKTRGQQVTLSCSPISGHRSVSWYQQTPGQGLQFLFEYFSETQRNKGNFPGRFSGRQFSNSRSEMNVSTLELGDSALYLCASSLDPDFNSPLHFGNGTRLTVT.

The chain carries TRBV19 and TRBJ2-7, with TRBD1 matching over 7 bases. The length of the CDR3 is 13 residues. CDR1 and CDR2 (germline): LNHDA, SQIVND (reference sequence). The V gene end was trimmed by 6 bases and the J gene end by 9 bases; junction bases not matched to a gene: 11. The CDR3 region is CASRETGIERQYF. The CDR3 DNA is TGTGCCAGTAGGGAGACAGGGATAGAAAGGCAGTACTTC.

The chain carries TRBV10-3 and TRBJ2-7; D is possibly TRBD2 (6 bases). There are 13 residues in the CDR3. Trimming pared 4 bases from V and 3 bases from J, leaving 10 bases between. The germline gives CDR1 ENHRY, CDR2 SYGVKD. Written as DNA, the CDR3 is TGTGCCATCAGTGCGGAGGGTATCTACGAGCAGTACTTC. Translating gives CAISAEGIYEQYF.

The chain is built from TRBV9 and TRBJ1-1; perhaps TRBD1 as D (6 bases). The CDR3 spans 13 residues. The V and J ends lost 7 bases and 1 base respectively, with 11 bases between them. Per germline, CDR1 SGDLS and CDR2 YYNGEE. CDR3 amino acids: CASGTRGNTEAFF. As DNA, the CDR3 is TGTGCCAGCGGAACCAGGGGGAACACTGAAGCTTTCTTT.

This chain uses TRBV5-5 with TRBJ2-5; 8 bases match TRBD1. V lost 3 bases to trimming and J lost 2 bases; unmatched junction nucleotides: 3. Germline V gene lookup returns CDR1 SGHKS and CDR2 YYEKEE (reference sequence). CDR3 length: 14 amino acids. CDR3: CASSWRDRQETQYF. CDR3 bases: TGTGCCAGCAGCTGGAGGGACAGGCAAGAGACCCAGTACTTC.

This chain joins TRBV5-1 and TRBJ1-6; D perhaps matches TRBD1 (5 bases). Germline CDR1 reads SGHRS; CDR2 reads YFSETQ. V was pared by 2 bases and J by 6 bases, with 15 bases between. CDR3 length equals 16 residues. CDR3 amino acids: CASSLGTGLSNSPLHF. The DNA of the CDR3 is TGCGCCAGCAGCTTAGGGACGGGACTGAGTAATTCACCCCTCCACTTT.